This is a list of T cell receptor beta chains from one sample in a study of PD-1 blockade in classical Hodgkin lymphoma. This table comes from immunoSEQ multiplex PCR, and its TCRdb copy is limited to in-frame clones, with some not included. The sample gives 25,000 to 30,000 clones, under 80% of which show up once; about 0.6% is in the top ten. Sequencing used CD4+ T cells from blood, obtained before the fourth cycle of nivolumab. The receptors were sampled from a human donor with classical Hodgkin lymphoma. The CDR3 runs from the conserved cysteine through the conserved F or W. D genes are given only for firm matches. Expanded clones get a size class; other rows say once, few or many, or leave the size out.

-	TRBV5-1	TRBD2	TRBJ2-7	TGCGCCAGCAGCCTCGGGACTAGCCCGACCTACGAGCAGTACTTC	CASSLGTSPTYEQYF
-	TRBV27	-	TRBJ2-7	TGTGCCAGCAGTTTACGGCCCCCTCGACCCGCTGTAGGATCGTACGAGCAGTACTTC	CASSLRPPRPAVGSYEQYF
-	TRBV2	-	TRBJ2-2	TGTGCCAGTTCGACAACGAACACCGGGGAGCTGTTTTTT	CASSTTNTGELFF
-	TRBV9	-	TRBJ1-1	TGTGCCAGCGCGGCTGGGAACACTGAAGCTTTCTTT	CASAAGNTEAFF
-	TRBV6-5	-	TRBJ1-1	TGTGCCAGCAGTTACGTTCGTGAGACTGAAGCTTTCTTT	CASSYVRETEAFF
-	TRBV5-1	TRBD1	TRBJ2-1	TGCGCCAGCAGCCCGGGACAGGGCTCCTACAATGAGCAGTTCTTC	CASSPGQGSYNEQFF
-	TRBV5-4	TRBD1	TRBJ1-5	TGTGCCAGCAGCATGGGGGGACAGGCGTTCAATCAGCCCCAGCATTTT	CASSMGGQAFNQPQHF
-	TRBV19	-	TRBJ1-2	TGTGCCAGTAGTATACCCCGCATAAAACAGGAGAATGGCTACACCTTC	CASSIPRIKQENGYTF
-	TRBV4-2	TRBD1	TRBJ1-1	TGTGCCAGCAGCCCCCAGGGGGCCGTCGCTGAAGCTTTCTTT	CASSPQGAVAEAFF
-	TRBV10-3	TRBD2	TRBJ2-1	TGTGCCTCCGAAGGAGGAGCGGGGGGGGTCAATGAGCAGTTCTTC	CASEGGAGGVNEQFF
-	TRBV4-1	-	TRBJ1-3	TGCGCCAGCAGCCTCGACCGGGACCGGAGCTCTGGAAACACCATATATTTT	CASSLDRDRSSGNTIYF
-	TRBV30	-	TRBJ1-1	TGTGCCTGGAATAGGGGCCCTGGCACTGAAGCTTTCTTT	CAWNRGPGTEAFF
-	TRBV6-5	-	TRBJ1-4	TGTGCCAGCAGTTACTCCTCGATTACCAGACCCCTAAAACTGTTTTTT	CASSYSSITRPLKLFF
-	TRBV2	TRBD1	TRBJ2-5	TGTGCCAGCAGGGGGACAGGGGGCCCTAGGGGGACCCAGTACTTC	CASRGTGGPRGTQYF
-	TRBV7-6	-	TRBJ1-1	TGTGCCAGCAGCCCCACCGGGACATTAGCTTTCTTT	CASSPTGTLAFF
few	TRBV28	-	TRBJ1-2	TGTGCCAGCAGTTTGTTCGGTAGAGTCTATGGCTACACCTTC	CASSLFGRVYGYTF
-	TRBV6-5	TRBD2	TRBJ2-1	TGTGCCAGCAGCCGAGGACTAGCGGGGTACAATGAGCAGTTCTTC	CASSRGLAGYNEQFF
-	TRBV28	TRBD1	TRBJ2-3	TGTGCCAGCAGAGACAGGGTTAGTCATACGCAGTATTTT	CASRDRVSHTQYF
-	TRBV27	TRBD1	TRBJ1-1	TGTGCCAGCACCCCCCGGGACAGGGAAAACACTGAAGCTTTCTTT	CASTPRDRENTEAFF
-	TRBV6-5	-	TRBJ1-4	TGTGCCAGCAGTTACTCCGGGATGCCTAATGAAAAACTGTTTTTT	CASSYSGMPNEKLFF
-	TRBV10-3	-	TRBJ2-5	TGTGCCACCTTACAGGGTGAGGGGGAGACCCAGTACTTC	CATLQGEGETQYF
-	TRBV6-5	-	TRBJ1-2	TGTGCCAGCAGTCCCCGTCGGGAGGCCTATGGCTACACCTTC	CASSPRREAYGYTF
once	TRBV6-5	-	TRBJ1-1	TGTGCCAGCAGTTACAGGGGGGACACTGAAGCTTTCTTT	CASSYRGDTEAFF
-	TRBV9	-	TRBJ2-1	TGTGCCAGCAGCGTAGATAGGGGTGAGCAGTTCTTC	CASSVDRGEQFF
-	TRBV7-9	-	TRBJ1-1	TGTGCCAGCAGCCCCTTACAGTACACTGAAGCTTTCTTT	CASSPLQYTEAFF
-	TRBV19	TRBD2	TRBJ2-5	TGTGCCAGTAGTATAGCGTGGACTAGCCAAGAGACCCAGTACTTC	CASSIAWTSQETQYF
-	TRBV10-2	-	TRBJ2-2	TGCGCCAGCAGCGCGGGCCCGAACACCGGGGAGCTGTTTTTT	CASSAGPNTGELFF
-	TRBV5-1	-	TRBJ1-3	TGCGCCAGCAGCTTGGAGGGCCAGGGAAACACCATATATTTT	CASSLEGQGNTIYF
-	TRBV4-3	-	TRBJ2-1	TGCGCCAGCAGCCAAGAATCCGGGTCGGTGGCGCAACGCTCCTACAATGAGCAGTTCTTC	CASSQESGSVAQRSYNEQFF
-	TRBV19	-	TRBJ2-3	TGTGCCAGTAGTATTCAGGGTGGGAGTTCTCGCACAGATACGCAGTATTTT	CASSIQGGSSRTDTQYF
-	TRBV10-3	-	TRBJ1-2	TGTGCCATCAGTGAATTTGGAGTCGGCTATGGCTACACCTTC	CAISEFGVGYGYTF
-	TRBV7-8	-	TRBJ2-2	TGTGCCAGCAGCTTAGTGGTGGGGACGAACACCGGGGAGCTGTTTTTT	CASSLVVGTNTGELFF
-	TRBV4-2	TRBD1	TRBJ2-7	TGTGCCAGCAGCCAAGAAAGGACAGGGAGCTCCTACGAGCAGTACTTC	CASSQERTGSSYEQYF
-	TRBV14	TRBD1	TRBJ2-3	TGTGCCAGCAGCCAAGACTTGGGACAGGGACCTACAGATACGCAGTATTTT	CASSQDLGQGPTDTQYF
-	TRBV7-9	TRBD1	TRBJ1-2	TGTGCCAGCAGCTTAGACGGGACAGGGTATGGCTACACCTTC	CASSLDGTGYGYTF
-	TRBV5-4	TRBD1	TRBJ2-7	TGTGCCAGCAGCTGGAGGGACAGGGCCAACTACGAGCAGTACTTC	CASSWRDRANYEQYF
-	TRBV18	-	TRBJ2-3	TGTGCCAGCTCACTAAACAGCCTAGCCGCCCGTACGCAGTATTTT	CASSLNSLAARTQYF
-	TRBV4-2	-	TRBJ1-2	TGTGCCAGCAGCCAACAGTACGAGGGCTACACCTTC	CASSQQYEGYTF
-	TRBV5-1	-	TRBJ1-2	TGCGCCAGCAGTCGAGTGGGACGGCCAGTAGGCTACACCTTC	CASSRVGRPVGYTF
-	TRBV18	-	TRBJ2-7	TGTGCCAGCTCACCACTACAGAGCTCCTACGAGCAGTACTTC	CASSPLQSSYEQYF
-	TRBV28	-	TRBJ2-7	TGTGCCAGCGCGAGGGGGGGCTTCGAGCAGTACTTC	CASARGGFEQYF
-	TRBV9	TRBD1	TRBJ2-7	TGTGCCAGCAGCGTAGAACAGGGGGCCTCCTACGAGCAGTACTTC	CASSVEQGASYEQYF
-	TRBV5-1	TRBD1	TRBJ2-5	TGCGCCAGCAGCCTCGGGACAGGGGGTCAAGAGACCCAGTACTTC	CASSLGTGGQETQYF
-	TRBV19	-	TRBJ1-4	TGTGCCAGTAGTAGCGGAGCAACTAATGAAAAACTGTTTTTT	CASSSGATNEKLFF
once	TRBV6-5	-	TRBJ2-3	TGCGCCAGCAAGCCCCCCCTGACAGATACGCAGTATTTT	CASKPPLTDTQYF
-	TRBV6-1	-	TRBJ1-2	TGTGCCAGCAGTATCGTACCGGCCCCCTATGGCTACACCTTC	CASSIVPAPYGYTF
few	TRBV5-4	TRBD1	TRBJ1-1	TGTGCCAGCAGCAGTGACAGGGCGAACACTGAAGCTTTCTTT	CASSSDRANTEAFF
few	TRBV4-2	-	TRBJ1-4	TGTGCCAGCAGCCAAGATTCGGGGGTAGGAAAACTGTTTTTT	CASSQDSGVGKLFF